This T cell receptor (beta chain) was sequenced during a study of response to subunit inactivated influenza vaccine. Broader study findings: Each seasonal influenza vaccination, the authors suggested, recruits few new T cells.

After removal of 3 bases from V and 4 bases from J, the junction contained 7 bases not matched to a gene. There are 14 residues in the CDR3. Germline V gives CDR1 SGHDT, CDR2 YYEEEE. This clonotype was counted between two and nine times. As yet, its antigen is unknown. Each CDR3 protein is one row after TCRdb ran MiXCR on the RT-PCR reads. The sample includes hundreds of thousands of distinct CDR3 sequences, over 9% of them seen just once. This sample was also put to use in a study of T cells expressing NK-cell markers. That study adds: Synthesis of TCR beta cDNA relied on 5'RACE template switching carrying UMIs. Investigators obtained TCR beta repertoires from sorted CD3+CD56+NKG2C+, CD3+CD56+NKG2C- and CD3+CD56-NKG2C+ T cells. Top CD8+ clonotypes included the dominant CD3+CD56+NKG2C+ clonotypes in six donors. The study found these clonotypes also leading the CD3+CD56-NKG2C+ fraction in several donors.

This specimen consisted of PBMCs from blood, obtained on the day of vaccination. The receptor comes from a man between 45 and 60 years old who received an inactivated influenza vaccine. The chain has TRBV5-6 and TRBJ2-7; 7 bases map to TRBD2. The CDR3 loop reads CASSSKRGGYEQYF. The CDR3 bases are TGTGCCAGCAGCTCGAAGCGGGGAGGTTACGAGCAGTACTTC.